The 13 T cell receptor beta chains below were found in one sample sequenced in a study of T cell responses to AZD1222 COVID-19 vaccine. Clones were read by immunoSEQ multiplex PCR, and TCRdb kept only the in-frame ones, dropping some. The sample has under 150,000 clones, 90% seen once. Sequenced material: peripheral blood, taken on day 0 of AZD1222 vaccination. The receptors were gathered from an adult in good health.

The chain recombines TRBV19 with TRBJ2-7; possible D gene TRBD2, 6 bases. Trimming took 6 bases from V and 3 from J, leaving 24 bases between them. The germline CDR1 and CDR2 sequences are LNHDA and SQIVND (reference sequence). This CDR3 has 17 residues. The CDR3: CASSPRPTGERGYEQYF. CDR3 DNA sequence: TGTGCCAGTAGCCCTCGTCCTACGGGGGAGCGAGGCTACGAGCAGTACTTC.

The rearrangement uses TRBV6-2 or TRBV6-3 and TRBJ1-2, with D maybe TRBD1 (5 bases). Trimming took 4 bases from V and 5 from J, leaving 17 bases between them. From germline, CDR1 is MNHEY and CDR2 SVGEGT. This CDR3 comprises 15 residues. This CDR3 is CASSSGTRIGYGYTF. CDR3 DNA: TGTGCCAGCAGTTCCGGGACCAGAATAGGGTATGGCTACACCTTC.

This clone was observed once. The rearrangement links TRBV15 to TRBJ1-2; maybe TRBD1 (5 bases). Germline assignment: CDR1 LNHNV and CDR2 YYDKDF (reference sequence). The ends were cut back, 5 bases at V and 8 bases at J, with 18 bases in the middle. The CDR3 length is 14 residues. Written as DNA, the CDR3 is TGTGCCACCAGCCCAAGATCCCGGCAGGGCGGCTACACCTTC. Translated: CATSPRSRQGGYTF.

The J gene is TRBJ1-3, the V gene TRBV11-1; D not certain. Germline values: CDR1 SGHAT, CDR2 FQDESV (reference sequence). The CDR3 spans 14 residues. Trimming left V 2 bases short and J 4 bases short, with 9 bases between. The CDR3: CASSLNLLGNTIYF. The CDR3 region has the DNA TGTGCCAGCAGCTTAAATCTACTCGGAAACACCATATATTTT.

V is TRBV11-3 and J is TRBJ2-1; possible D gene TRBD1, 5 bases. V was pared by 0 bases and J by 5 bases, with 17 bases between. The CDR3 has 17 amino acids. Germline values: CDR1 SGHNT, CDR2 YENEEA. The CDR3 is CASSLEVWQGIHNEQFF. The CDR3 coding sequence is TGTGCCAGCAGCTTAGAGGTGTGGCAGGGAATCCACAATGAGCAGTTCTTC.

The rearrangement links TRBV3-1 (or the pseudogene TRBV3-2) to TRBJ2-7; TRBD2 aligns across 9 bases. CDR1 and CDR2 (germline): LGHDT, YNNKEL (reference sequence). This CDR3 spans 17 amino acids. V lost 0 bases to trimming and J lost 0 bases; unmatched junction nucleotides: 6. The CDR3 loop is CASSQDKLAGSSYEQYF. The CDR3, as DNA: TGTGCCAGCAGCCAAGATAAGCTAGCGGGGAGCTCCTACGAGCAGTACTTC.

CDR3 region: CAISELGTGRGNTEAFF. Here the CDR3 DNA reads TGTGCCATCAGTGAGCTCGGGACAGGGCGCGGGAACACTGAAGCTTTCTTT. The chain carries TRBV10-3 and TRBJ1-1, with 9 positions matching TRBD1. Per germline, CDR1 ENHRY and CDR2 SYGVKD. CDR3 size: 17 residues. V lost 2 bases and J lost 1; bases outside the gene matches: 8.

The J gene is TRBJ1-5, the V gene TRBV7-6, with 9 bases matching TRBD1. Germline values: CDR1 SGHVS, CDR2 FNYEAQ. CDR3 length: 14 amino acids. With 4 bases clipped from V and 5 bases from J, the junction kept 3 bases outside the gene matches. CDR3 in amino acids: CASSSTGGDQPQHF. DNA of the CDR3: TGTGCCAGCAGCTCTACAGGGGGCGATCAGCCCCAGCATTTT.

Here the CDR3 DNA reads TGCAGCGTGATACATACCACTGAAGCTTTCTTT. Translating gives CSVIHTTEAFF. The V call is TRBV29-1, the J call TRBJ1-1, with D unresolved. The CDR3 is made up of 11 amino acids. Trimming shortened V by 6 bases and J by 4 bases, and 9 bases separated the two germline ends. Germline CDR1 reads SQVTM; CDR2 reads ANQGSEA.

The CDR3 loop reads CASGLYPGGSRGNTIYF. CDR3 nucleotide sequence: TGTGCTAGTGGTTTGTACCCAGGGGGCTCACGAGGAAACACCATATATTTT. The chain carries TRBV12-5 and TRBJ1-3, with 8 bases identical to TRBD1. The CDR3 spans 17 residues. Germline CDR1 is LGHNT and CDR2 is FRNRAP. V lost 2 bases to trimming and J lost 4 bases; unmatched junction nucleotides: 10.

The V and J genes are TRBV30 and TRBJ2-7; unclear D gene. The V end was cut by 3 bases, the J end by 9 bases, with 18 bases between. The CDR3 is made up of 13 amino acids. Germline CDR1 and CDR2: GTSNPN and SVGIG (reference sequence). Here the CDR3 DNA reads TGTGCCTGGAGGGAGCCGGGCGAACGGAGGCAGTACTTC. It is translated as CAWREPGERRQYF. Variable domain in full (rest from reference TRBV30 and TRBJ2-7): SQTIHQWPATLVQPVGSPLSLECTVEGTSNPNLYWYRQAAGRGLQLLFYSVGIGQISSEVPQNLSASRPQDRQFILSSKKLLLSDSGFYLCAWREPGERRQYFGPGTRLTVT.

This clone was observed a handful of times. This chain joins TRBV7-9 and TRBJ2-7, with D uncertain. V was trimmed by 5 bases and J by 1 base, leaving 6 bases between them. The germline CDR1 and CDR2 sequences are SEHNR and FQNEAQ (reference sequence). The CDR3 contains 12 residues. CDR3 region: CASSRMSYEQYF. CDR3 bases: TGTGCCAGCAGCCGGATGTCCTACGAGCAGTACTTC.

This sequence joins TRBV7-3 and TRBJ1-1; D not resolved. The germline V gene has CDR1 SGHTA and CDR2 FQGTGA. Deletions cut 4 bases from V and 3 bases from J, with 18 bases between. This CDR3 has 16 amino acids. CDR3 nucleotides: TGTGCCAGCAGCTCTCCCCGGACCTTATGGGACACTGAAGCTTTCTTT. As protein: CASSSPRTLWDTEAFF.